This entry lists 8 T cell receptor beta chains sequenced from one sample in a study of early T cells in non-severe SARS-CoV-2 infection. TCRdb itself ran the 5' RACE reads through MiXCR, one entry per CDR3 protein. The sample shows about 64,000 distinct CDR3 sequences, around 13% of them seen only once. What was sequenced was whole blood. These receptors all come from an adult who was a healthcare worker with PCR-confirmed SARS-CoV-2 infection or an uninfected control (not recorded which).

This clonotype occurred a few times. The chain carries TRBV7-2 and TRBJ1-5; TRBD1 matches 8 bases. J was trimmed by 9 bases and V by 7 bases; bases with no gene match: 17. The CDR3 extends over 16 amino acids. Germline V gives CDR1 SGHTA, CDR2 FQGNSA. For the CDR3, the DNA is TGTGCCAGCACCAAAAGGGCAGGGGGCGGACTTTGGCCCCAGCATTTT. Translation gives CASTKRAGGGLWPQHF.

Turning to this clonotype: One base away lies a much larger clone, so this may be a sequencing read error. The chain joins TRBV20-1 to TRBJ2-7, with a possible D match to TRBD1 (6 bases). This CDR3 has 13 amino acids. Germline CDR1 is DFQATT and CDR2 is SNEGSKA (reference sequence). The CDR3 DNA reads TGCAGTGCTATCGGGACACCTTCCTACGAGCTGTACTTC. The encoded protein is CSAIGTPSYELYF.

This clonotype showed up just a few times. This chain uses TRBV7-9 with TRBJ1-1; 9 bases agree with TRBD1. The J segment lost 1 base and the V segment lost 5 bases, leaving 14 bases of the junction unmatched. The CDR3 is 18 amino acids. Germline CDR1 and CDR2: SEHNR and FQNEAQ (reference sequence). DNA for the CDR3: TGTGCCAGCAGCCGATATATGGGACAGGGAAGTGGGAACACTGAAGCTTTCTTT. Translated: CASSRYMGQGSGNTEAFF.

The J gene is TRBJ1-2, the V gene TRBV10-2; TRBD1 matches at 7 bases. The CDR3 contains 13 residues. Losses at the gene ends were 7 bases for V and 7 bases for J; bases not matched to a gene: 9. The germline V gene has CDR1 WSHSY and CDR2 SAAADI. This chain's CDR3 is CASTLTGQRGYTF. CDR3 DNA: TGCGCCAGCACGCTGACAGGGCAGCGTGGCTACACCTTC.

J is TRBJ1-2 and V is TRBV10-3; D remains ambiguous. Looked up from germline, CDR1 is ENHRY and CDR2 is SYGVKD. V lost 4 bases and J lost 0, with 12 bases in between. CDR3 size: 15 residues. The CDR3 DNA follows: TGTGCCATCAGTGTAACCAGTACAGCTAACTATGGCTACACCTTC. It codes for CAISVTSTANYGYTF.

This clonotype was picked up a small number of times. V usage is TRBV18 and J usage is TRBJ1-2, with D uncertain. The CDR3 is 15 amino acids. The V end was cut by 2 bases, the J end by 4 bases, with 14 bases between. Germline CDR1 reads KGHSH; CDR2 reads LQKENI. The CDR3 DNA follows: TGTGCCAGCTCACCATCACAGACGGGGATCTATGGCTACACCTTC. Translated, it gives CASSPSQTGIYGYTF.

This clonotype was counted many times. The rearrangement links TRBV7-9 to TRBJ1-4, with D tentatively TRBD1 (6 bases). This CDR3 contains 16 residues. CDR1 and CDR2 from the germline V gene are SEHNR and FQNEAQ (reference sequence). V was trimmed by 5 bases and J by 7 bases, leaving 20 bases between them. The CDR3 loop is CASSAKTGLGGEKLFF. The CDR3 nucleotides read TGTGCCAGCAGCGCAAAAACAGGGTTGGGCGGTGAAAAACTGTTTTTT.

Many counts were recorded for this clonotype. This sequence joins TRBV29-1 and TRBJ1-1; TRBD1 matches 11 bases. Trimming cost V 8 bases and J 5 bases; bases outside gene matches: 4. Germline CDR1 and CDR2: SQVTM and ANQGSEA. The CDR3 loop spans 12 amino acids. DNA for the CDR3: TGCAGCTCGGGACAGGGGGGAACTGAAGCTTTCTTT. Its protein is CSSGQGGTEAFF.